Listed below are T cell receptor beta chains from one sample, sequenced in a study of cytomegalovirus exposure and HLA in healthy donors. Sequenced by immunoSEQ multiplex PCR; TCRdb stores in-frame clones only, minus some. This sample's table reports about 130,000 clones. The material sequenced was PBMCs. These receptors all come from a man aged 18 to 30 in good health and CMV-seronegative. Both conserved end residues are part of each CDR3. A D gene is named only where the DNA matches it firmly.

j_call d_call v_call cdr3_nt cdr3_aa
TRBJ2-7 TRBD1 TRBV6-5 TGTGCCAGCAGCCACGGGACAGGGTTTACCTACGAGCAGTACTTC CASSHGTGFTYEQYF
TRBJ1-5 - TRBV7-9 TGTGCCAGCAGTCCACAGGGCGATGGCAATCAGCCCCAGCATTTT CASSPQGDGNQPQHF
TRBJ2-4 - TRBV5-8 TGTGCCAGCAGCCGCACCGGGACACTGGGATGGGACATTCAGTACTTC CASSRTGTLGWDIQYF
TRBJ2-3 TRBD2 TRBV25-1 TGTGCCAGCAACCCGCCAGGGAGGGAAGATACGCAGTATTTT CASNPPGREDTQYF
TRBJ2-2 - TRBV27 TGTGCCAGCAGTACGACTGTGCACGGGGAGCTGTTTTTT CASSTTVHGELFF
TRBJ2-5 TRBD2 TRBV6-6 TGTGCCAGCAGTTACGGGTCGGGGGGGGAGACCCAGTACTTC CASSYGSGGETQYF
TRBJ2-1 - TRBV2 TGTGCCAGCCTAGTCTACAATGAGCAGTTCTTC CASLVYNEQFF
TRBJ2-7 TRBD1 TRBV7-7 TGTGCTAGCAGCGTACGGGACAGGGGGCCTTACGAGCAGTACTTC CASSVRDRGPYEQYF
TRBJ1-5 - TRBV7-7 TGTGCTAGCAGCTTGGACCCAGGGCAGCCCCAGCATTTT CASSLDPGQPQHF
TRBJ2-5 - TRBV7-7 TGTGCCAGCAGCTCGGACAGGCGGGGAGAGACCCAGTACTTC CASSSDRRGETQYF
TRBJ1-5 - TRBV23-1 TGCGCCAGCAGTCAATCAACAGGGAACGGGCCCCAGCATTTT CASSQSTGNGPQHF
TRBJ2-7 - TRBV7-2 TGTGCCAGCAGCCCCTCGGGACAAGCCTACGAGCAGTACTTC CASSPSGQAYEQYF
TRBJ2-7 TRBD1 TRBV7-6 TGTGCCAGCAGCTTACGTACAGGGGTGTCCTACGAGCAGTACTTC CASSLRTGVSYEQYF
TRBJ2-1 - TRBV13 TGTGCCAGCAGCTTAGTCGGGTCGGGACTCGGCTACAATGAGCAGTTCTTC CASSLVGSGLGYNEQFF
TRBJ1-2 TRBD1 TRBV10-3 TGTGCCATCAGCAGACAGGGGGACTATGGCTACACCTTC CAISRQGDYGYTF
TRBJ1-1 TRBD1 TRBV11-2 TGTGCCAGCAGCTTAGACACAGGGGGCCGTCCAGCTTTCTTT CASSLDTGGRPAFF
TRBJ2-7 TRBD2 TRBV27 TGTGCCAGCAGCCGAGGAAGGGGGCGGGGGGGTTACGAGCAGTACTTC CASSRGRGRGGYEQYF
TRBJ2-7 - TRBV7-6 TGTGCCAGCAGCTTTCAGGCCCCCGCACTCTACGAGCAGTACTTC CASSFQAPALYEQYF
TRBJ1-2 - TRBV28 TGTGCCAGCAGTCCCCCGGACAGTTATGGCTACACCTTC CASSPPDSYGYTF
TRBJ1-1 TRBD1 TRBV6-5 TGTGCCAGCAGTTACGTAGGGGGCGTGAACACTGAAGCTTTCTTT CASSYVGGVNTEAFF
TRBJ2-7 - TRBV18 TGTGCCAGCTCACCACGATCTGCAGACGAGCAGTACTTC CASSPRSADEQYF
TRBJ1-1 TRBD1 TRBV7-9 TGTGCCAGCAGCGTCGACAGGGGGAACACTGAAGCTTTCTTT CASSVDRGNTEAFF
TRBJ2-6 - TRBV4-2 TGTGCCAGCAGCCAAGAGGGGCTGGCGGGACCCGCTGGGGCCAACGTCCTGACTTTC CASSQEGLAGPAGANVLTF
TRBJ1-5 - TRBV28 TGTGCCAGCCACGACCGTTCAGGGGAACCGCAGCATTTT CASHDRSGEPQHF
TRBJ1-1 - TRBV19 TGTGCCAGTAGTGTCGACAGGCGAACGAACACTGAAGCTTTCTTT CASSVDRRTNTEAFF
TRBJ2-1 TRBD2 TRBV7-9 TGTGCCAGCAGCTCTCAGGGACTAGCGGGAGTGGGGTCCTACAATGAGCAGTTCTTC CASSSQGLAGVGSYNEQFF
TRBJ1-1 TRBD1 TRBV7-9 TGTGCCAGCAGCTTAACCTCTCAGGGGGCTGGACACGCTTTCTTT CASSLTSQGAGHAFF
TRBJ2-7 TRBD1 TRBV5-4 TGTGCCAGCAGCTCACAGGGGGCGGGGTACGAGCAGTACTTC CASSSQGAGYEQYF
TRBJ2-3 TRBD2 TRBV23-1 TGCGCCAGCAGTCCCCTTACTAGCGGGAGGAGGCCCATCACAGATACGCAGTATTTT CASSPLTSGRRPITDTQYF
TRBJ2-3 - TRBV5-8 TGTGCCAGCAGCCAAGGGCCGAATGGGGAGTCAGATACGCAGTATTTT CASSQGPNGESDTQYF
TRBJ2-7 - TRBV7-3 TGTGCCAGCAGCTTGTACACAGAGAGCAACGAGCAGTACTTC CASSLYTESNEQYF
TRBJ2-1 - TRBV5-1 TGCGCCAGCAGTATACTGGCTGGAGGTAATGAGCAGTTCTTC CASSILAGGNEQFF
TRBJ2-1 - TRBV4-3 TGCGCCAGCAGCCAAGACAGTTACAATGAGCAGTTCTTC CASSQDSYNEQFF
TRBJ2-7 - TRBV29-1 TGCAGCGTAGGTCACGAGGGAGGTCCCTACGAGCAGTACTTC CSVGHEGGPYEQYF
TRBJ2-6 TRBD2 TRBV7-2 TGTGCCAGCAGCTTAAGCGGCGGGAGTTCTGGGGCCAACGTCCTGACTTTC CASSLSGGSSGANVLTF
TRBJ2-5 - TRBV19 TGTGCCAGTAGTTCTAGGGAGACCCAGTACTTC CASSSRETQYF
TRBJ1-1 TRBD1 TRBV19 TGTGCCAGTAGTCCCGATGCGACAGGGTGGAGTGAAGCTTTCTTT CASSPDATGWSEAFF
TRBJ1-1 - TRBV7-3 TGTGCCAGCAGCTCCCTAGTAGCGGACAAGATAACTTTCTTT CASSSLVADKITFF
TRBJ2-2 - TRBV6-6 TGTGCCAGCACCGGGAGACCGGGCGGGGAGCTGTTTTTT CASTGRPGGELFF
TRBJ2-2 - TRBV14 TGTGCCAGCAACGCTCGGGGGACTGCTTCGATATCGAACACCGGGGAGCTGTTTTTT CASNARGTASISNTGELFF
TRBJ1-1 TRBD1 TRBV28 TGTGCCAATCCCGGGACAGGGAACGGGGACACTGAAGCTTTCTTT CANPGTGNGDTEAFF
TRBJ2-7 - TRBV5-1 TGCGCCAGCAGCCACAACTACGAGCAGTACTTC CASSHNYEQYF
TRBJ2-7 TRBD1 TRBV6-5 TGTGCCAGCAGGAGGGAGACAGGGATGTCCTACGAGCAGTACTTC CASRRETGMSYEQYF
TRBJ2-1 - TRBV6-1 TGTGCCAGCAGTGAAATAGCAGAGACCTACAATGAGCAGTTCTTC CASSEIAETYNEQFF
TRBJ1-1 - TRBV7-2 TGTGCCAGCAGCCCCCAGACAGGCCGCACTGAAGCTTTCTTT CASSPQTGRTEAFF
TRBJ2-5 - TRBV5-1 TGCGCCAGCAGCACGAGCGAATATCCGCCGCGGGACCAGTACTTC CASSTSEYPPRDQYF
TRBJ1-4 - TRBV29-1 TGCAGCGCAGGACAGATTTCAACTAATGAAAAACTGTTTTTT CSAGQISTNEKLFF
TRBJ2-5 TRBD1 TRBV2 TGTGCCAGTCGACAGGGGTGGGAAGAGACCCAGTACTTC CASRQGWEETQYF
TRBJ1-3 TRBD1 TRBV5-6 TGTGCCAGCAGCTTCCGGGACAGCATAACCTTCAGCTCTGGAAACACCATATATTTT CASSFRDSITFSSGNTIYF
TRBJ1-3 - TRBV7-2 TGTGCCAGCAGAGACATAGGAGGGGAGACTGGAAACACCATATATTTT CASRDIGGETGNTIYF
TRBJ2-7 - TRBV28 TGTGCCAGCAGCTGGGGCGGCTACGAGCAGTACTTC CASSWGGYEQYF
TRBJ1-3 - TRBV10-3 TGTGCCACCGTACAAAGCTCTGGAAACACCATATATTTT CATVQSSGNTIYF
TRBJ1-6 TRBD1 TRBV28 TGTGCCAGCAGTTTAGGACAGGATAACTCACCCCTCCACTTT CASSLGQDNSPLHF